The 30 T cell receptor beta chains below all came from one sample that was sequenced in a study of OX40 agonist ivuxolimab in advanced cancers. The repertoire was sequenced with immunoSEQ multiplex PCR; TCRdb's copy has only in-frame clones and lacks some. The sample lists 78,000 or so clones, 85% to 95% occurring once. The sequenced sample was CD4+ or CD8+ T cells sorted from blood, obtained in a trial of the OX40 agonist ivuxolimab. The receptors were sampled from an adult with an advanced solid tumor such as melanoma, head and neck, liver or kidney cancer.

The chain links TRBV30 to TRBJ1-2; D is unclear. V lost 0 bases, J lost 3 bases, and 23 bases lay in between. CDR1 is GTSNPN and CDR2 is SVGIG in the germline V gene (reference sequence). The CDR3 length is 18 residues. The CDR3 protein is CAWSVYNLRHRRDYGYTF. CDR3 coding DNA: TGTGCCTGGAGTGTATATAATCTGAGACACCGGAGGGACTATGGCTACACCTTC.

The chain couples TRBV10-3 to TRBJ2-3; 7 positions agree with TRBD1. V was pared by 4 bases and J by 5 bases, with 12 bases of the junction left unmatched. CDR3 length equals 16 residues. Germline CDR1 and CDR2: ENHRY and SYGVKD. The CDR3 DNA sequence: TGTGCCATCAGTGGGACGACAGGGAACCCTATAGATACGCAGTATTTT. It specifies CAISGTTGNPIDTQYF.

For the CDR3, the DNA is TGTGCCAGCTCACCACCGGGGGGTCTGACCTACAATGAGCAGTTCTTC. This encodes CASSPPGGLTYNEQFF. V usage is TRBV18 and J usage is TRBJ2-1, with TRBD2 as a possible D gene (6 bases). The CDR3 runs 16 residues. The germline gives CDR1 KGHSH, CDR2 LQKENI. The V end lost 0 bases, the J end lost 2 bases, and 11 bases lay between the germline ends.

The rearrangement uses TRBV2 and TRBJ1-3, with 9 bases fitting TRBD1. After removal of 7 bases from V and 4 bases from J, the junction contained 2 bases not matched to a gene. CDR3 size: 13 residues. Germline values: CDR1 SNHLY, CDR2 FYNNEI. The CDR3 loop is CASNRGLGNTIYF. The CDR3 DNA reads as TGTGCCAGCAACAGGGGGCTCGGAAACACCATATATTTT.

The chain is built from TRBV6-1 and TRBJ1-5; D remains unclear. CDR1 MNHNS and CDR2 SASEGT come from the germline V gene. The CDR3 loop spans 13 amino acids. The V gene lost 6 bases and the J gene lost 4 bases, with 10 bases spanning the gap. As DNA, the CDR3 is TGTGCCAGCAGGCCACCCGGGAATCAGCCCCAGCATTTT. Translating gives CASRPPGNQPQHF.

The chain couples TRBV9 to TRBJ1-6; 7 nucleotides line up with TRBD1. Per the germline V gene, CDR1 is SGDLS and CDR2 is YYNGEE. The ends lost 2 bases at V and 10 bases at J; junction bases unmatched: 3. The length of the CDR3 is 13 residues. In nucleotides, the CDR3 is TGTGCCAGCAGCGTGGACAGGTGGTCACCCCTCCACTTT. It is translated as CASSVDRWSPLHF. Full variable domain (outside the CDR3, taken from reference TRBV9 and TRBJ1-6): DSGVTQTPKHLITATGQRVTLRCSPRSGDLSVYWYQQSLDQGLQFLIQYYNGEERAKGNILERFSAQQFPDLHSELNLSSLELGDSALYFCASSVDRWSPLHFGNGTRLTVT.

The sample holds one count of this clone. This chain uses TRBV6-9 with TRBJ2-1, with 11 nucleotides matching TRBD2. This CDR3 comprises 15 residues. J was trimmed by 10 bases and V by 3 bases; bases with no gene match: 8. The V gene's germline CDR1 is MNHGY and CDR2 SVAAGI. CDR3 bases: TGTGCCAGCAGTTACTTAACTAGCGGGGGAAAAGAGCAGTTCTTC. Amino acid sequence: CASSYLTSGGKEQFF.

The chain combines TRBV7-2 with TRBJ2-7, with TRBD2 matching over 8 bases. Germline V lookup: CDR1 SGHTA, CDR2 FQGNSA. This CDR3 is built from 14 residues. Trimming cost V 3 bases and J 3 bases; bases outside gene matches: 4. Here the CDR3 DNA reads TGTGCCAGCAGCTTCTCCGGGACTAGCTACGAGCAGTACTTC. It codes for CASSFSGTSYEQYF. Full variable domain (remainder filled in from reference TRBV7-2 and TRBJ2-7): GAGVSQSPSNKVTEKGKDVELRCDPISGHTALYWYRQSLGQGLEFLIYFQGNSAPDKSGLPSDRFSAERTGGSVSTLTIQRTQQEDSAVYLCASSFSGTSYEQYFGPGTRLTVT.

This chain uses TRBV7-8 with TRBJ1-5; no clear D. Germline V lookup: CDR1 SGHVS, CDR2 FQNEAQ. Trimming left V 2 bases short and J 5 bases short, with 7 bases between. This CDR3 has 13 residues. The CDR3 DNA is TGTGCCAGCAGCTTAAACGGCTATCAGCCCCAGCATTTT. Translating gives CASSLNGYQPQHF.

J is TRBJ2-3 and V is TRBV7-2; D uncertain. Germline assignment: CDR1 SGHTA and CDR2 FQGNSA. V dropped 0 bases and J dropped 2 bases, with 12 bases sitting between them. The CDR3 has 16 amino acids. CDR3: CASSLAWNRLTDTQYF. CDR3 DNA: TGTGCCAGCAGCTTAGCGTGGAACAGACTCACAGATACGCAGTATTTT.

This chain joins TRBV4-2 and TRBJ1-3, with TRBD1 matching 7 bases. The ends lost 4 bases at V and 0 bases at J; junction bases unmatched: 6. CDR3 size: 16 residues. Germline values: CDR1 LGHNA, CDR2 YNFKEQ. For the CDR3, the DNA is TGTGCCAGCAGCCGGGGGACAGACTTCTCTGGAAACACCATATATTTT. This encodes CASSRGTDFSGNTIYF.

The chain has TRBV18 and TRBJ1-1; 7 bases map to TRBD1. V dropped 1 base and J dropped 1; count of bases not matched to a gene: 6. The CDR3 has 16 amino acids. The germline V gene has CDR1 KGHSH and CDR2 LQKENI. This CDR3 is CASSPQRQGENTEAFF. CDR3 bases: TGTGCCAGCTCACCACAGAGACAGGGTGAGAACACTGAAGCTTTCTTT.

The V and J genes are TRBV30 and TRBJ1-1, with D hard to call. The germline CDR1 and CDR2 sequences are GTSNPN and SVGIG (reference sequence). Trimming shortened V by 0 bases and J by 4 bases, and 12 bases separated the two germline ends. The CDR3 is 14 residues long. The CDR3 sequence: CAWSVRRETTEAFF. CDR3 nucleotide sequence: TGTGCCTGGAGTGTAAGGAGGGAAACCACTGAAGCTTTCTTT.

This chain connects TRBV28 to TRBJ1-1; the match to TRBD1 covers 8 bases. Germline CDR1 reads MDHEN; CDR2 reads SYDVKM. This CDR3 has 13 amino acids. Trimming removed 8 bases from V and 4 bases from J; junction bases left unmatched: 6. The CDR3 DNA follows: TGTGCCAGCTTACGTACAGGGGGCACTGAAGCTTTCTTT. Protein sequence: CASLRTGGTEAFF.

This chain links TRBV10-3 with TRBJ2-7; 7 nucleotides agree with TRBD1. This CDR3 comprises 14 residues. CDR1 is ENHRY, CDR2 SYGVKD, per germline. J lost 2 bases, V lost 5 bases, and 6 bases had no gene match. CDR3 DNA: TGTGCCATCAGTATCGGGCAGGGGGCCTACGAGCAGTACTTC. As protein: CAISIGQGAYEQYF.

The rearrangement links TRBV5-1 to TRBJ2-5; 9 bases line up with TRBD2. CDR1 is SGHRS, CDR2 YFSETQ, per germline. The CDR3 runs to 16 residues. Trimming cost V 4 bases and J 3 bases; bases outside gene matches: 10. The CDR3, as DNA: TGCGCCAGCAGCCAACAGCGGTCTAGCGGGGAAGAGACCCAGTACTTC. Amino acids: CASSQQRSSGEETQYF. Variable domain in full (rest from reference TRBV5-1 and TRBJ2-5): KAGVTQTPRYLIKTRGQQVTLSCSPISGHRSVSWYQQTPGQGLQFLFEYFSETQRNKGNFPGRFSGRQFSNSRSEMNVSTLELGDSALYLCASSQQRSSGEETQYFGPGTRLLVL.

The chain is built from TRBV7-2 and TRBJ2-7, with unresolved D. The CDR3 has 13 amino acids. Germline values: CDR1 SGHTA, CDR2 FQGNSA. Trimming removed 5 bases at V and 2 bases at J, with 10 bases between. CDR3 sequence: CASSRGRAYEQYF. The CDR3 DNA reads TGTGCCAGCAGCCGCGGTAGGGCCTACGAGCAGTACTTC.

The chain uses TRBV6-5 and TRBJ2-2; perhaps TRBD1 as D (6 bases). This CDR3 is built from 15 residues. Looked up from germline, CDR1 is MNHEY and CDR2 is SVGAGI. V was trimmed by 4 bases and J by 4 bases, leaving 13 bases between them. CDR3 nucleotides: TGTGCCAGCAGTTCCGGGACACTACTCACCGGGGAGCTGTTTTTT. It is translated as CASSSGTLLTGELFF.

This chain uses TRBV6-5 with TRBJ1-4; D ambiguous. This CDR3 is built from 15 residues. Germline CDR1 MNHEY, CDR2 SVGAGI. V lost 6 bases and J 3 bases, leaving 14 bases between the germline ends. This CDR3 reads CASSLSGSSNEKLFF. In nucleotides, the CDR3 is TGTGCCAGCAGCCTATCGGGGTCTTCTAATGAAAAACTGTTTTTT.

CDR3 sequence (DNA): TGTGCCAGCAGCTTGGTCACAGGGACTGGAAACACCATATATTTT. It encodes CASSLVTGTGNTIYF. The chain combines TRBV5-6 with TRBJ1-3, with D possibly matching TRBD1 (6 bases). This CDR3 is 15 amino acids long. Trimming removed 0 bases from V and 2 bases from J, with 9 bases in between. The germline CDR1 and CDR2 sequences are SGHDT and YYEEEE.

The chain employs TRBV6-6 and TRBJ1-1, with D hard to call. V was cut by 5 bases and J by 0 bases, with 13 bases left in between. CDR3 length: 15 residues. From germline, CDR1 is MNHNY and CDR2 SVGAGI (reference sequence). CDR3 in DNA: TGTGCCAGCAGTGGGTGGCAGGACCTGAACACTGAAGCTTTCTTT. This sequence encodes CASSGWQDLNTEAFF.

This chain uses TRBV6-1 with TRBJ1-2, with TRBD1 identical over 9 bases. This CDR3 has 13 amino acids. CDR1 and CDR2 (germline): MNHNS, SASEGT. The V gene end was trimmed by 8 bases and the J gene end by 4 bases; junction bases not matched to a gene: 5. The CDR3 region has the DNA TGTGCCAGCCTAACAGGGGGCCTCTATGGCTACACCTTC. Its protein product is CASLTGGLYGYTF.

The rearrangement uses TRBV4-1 and TRBJ1-2; D perhaps matches TRBD1 (6 bases). The CDR3 sequence is 14 residues long. V shed 1 base and J shed 1 base, with 7 bases lying between them. Per germline, CDR1 MGHRA and CDR2 YSYEKL. Written as DNA, the CDR3 is TGCGCCAGCAGCCAAGGGACAGTTAACTATGGCTACACCTTC. This codes for CASSQGTVNYGYTF.

The chain links TRBV11-3 to TRBJ2-3; 10 bases map to TRBD2. The germline gives CDR1 SGHNT, CDR2 YENEEA. This CDR3 spans 16 amino acids. The V and J ends lost 2 bases and 0 bases, in that order; junction bases with no gene match: 2. In DNA, the CDR3 is TGTGCCAGCAGCTTACGGACTAGCGGTAGCACAGATACGCAGTATTTT. Residues: CASSLRTSGSTDTQYF.

This clone came up a few times. V gene TRBV10-3 combines with J gene TRBJ1-1; no firm D call. The length of the CDR3 is 13 residues. The V gene lost 2 bases and the J gene lost 3 bases, with 7 bases spanning the gap. From germline, CDR1 is ENHRY and CDR2 SYGVKD. The CDR3 DNA follows: TGTGCCATCAGTGAGGATGGGGACACTGAAGCTTTCTTT. Its protein is CAISEDGDTEAFF.

The DNA for the CDR3 is TGTGCCAGCAGCCAAGGGGCGGGGGGGACTAACTATGGCTACACCTTC. Its translation is CASSQGAGGTNYGYTF. The V and J genes are TRBV4-2 and TRBJ1-2, with a tentative D call TRBD1 (5 bases). Germline lookup yields CDR1 LGHNA and CDR2 YNFKEQ. The CDR3 covers 16 residues. Trimming left V 1 base short and J 0 bases short, with 12 bases between.

This clone was counted a few times. This chain connects TRBV29-1 to TRBJ2-3; 8 nucleotides line up with TRBD2. Trimming removed 4 bases from V and 0 bases from J; junction bases left unmatched: 9. Per germline, CDR1 SQVTM and CDR2 ANQGSEA. This CDR3 is built from 16 residues. The DNA for the CDR3 is TGCAGCGTTGGCGGGACTAGTGGATTTAGCACAGATACGCAGTATTTT. The encoded protein is CSVGGTSGFSTDTQYF.

This clone was seen once. This chain connects TRBV21-1 to TRBJ2-1; the table's D call of TRBD2 was not tested on the DNA. TRBV21-1 is described as a pseudogene. The CDR3 is 17 residues long. The CDR3, as DNA: TGTGCCAGCGGGCCCCGATTGGGAGGCCCCCGCGGCAATGAGCAGTTCTTC. Residues: CASGPRLGGPRGNEQFF.

The chain couples TRBV7-9 to TRBJ2-3; 12 bases line up with TRBD2. This CDR3 contains 17 residues. The germline CDR1 and CDR2 sequences are SEHNR and FQNEAQ (reference sequence). After removal of 1 base from V and 4 bases from J, the junction contained 6 bases not matched to a gene. Here the CDR3 DNA reads TGTGCCAGCAGCTTAGTAGGGCTAGCGGGGGGGCCAGATACGCAGTATTTT. It translates to CASSLVGLAGGPDTQYF.

This clone was found once. The rearrangement joins TRBV19 to TRBJ1-5; D gene uncertain. Trimming took 1 base from V and 0 from J, leaving 7 bases between them. Germline loops: CDR1 LNHDA, CDR2 SQIVND (reference sequence). CDR3 length: 15 residues. DNA for the CDR3: TGTGCCAGTAGTATAGTGGCACATAGCAATCAGCCCCAGCATTTT. Amino acid sequence: CASSIVAHSNQPQHF.